These 29 T cell receptor beta chains originate from one sample sequenced in a study of blood T cell repertoires in COVID-19. The method was immunoSEQ multiplex PCR; TCRdb's version includes in-frame clones alone and lacks a portion of them. The sample has some 140,000 clones, around 85% seen once; the top ten hold around 0.63%. The specimen was peripheral blood. These receptor sequences come from a man aged 55-75 years with COVID-19, enrolled during active disease.

J is TRBJ2-3 and V is TRBV18; perhaps TRBD2 as D (5 bases). Per the germline V gene, CDR1 is KGHSH and CDR2 is LQKENI. This CDR3 comprises 16 residues. Trimming took 6 bases from V and 0 from J, leaving 16 bases between them. The CDR3 is CASSRGGTHSTDTQYF. CDR3 DNA sequence: TGTGCCAGCTCCCGAGGAGGCACCCATAGCACAGATACGCAGTATTTT.

The chain combines TRBV29-1 with TRBJ1-2; 7 nucleotides line up with TRBD1. The ends lost 6 bases at V and 6 bases at J; junction bases unmatched: 7. Germline lookup yields CDR1 SQVTM and CDR2 ANQGSEA. The CDR3 extends over 12 amino acids. The CDR3: CSVPRGANGYTF. The CDR3 DNA is TGCAGCGTGCCCAGGGGGGCGAATGGCTACACCTTC.

This clone has more than one count but fewer than ten. This chain connects TRBV4-3 to TRBJ2-7, with D tentatively TRBD1 (6 bases). V was clipped by 0 bases and J by 5 bases, with 23 bases between them. Germline lookup yields CDR1 LGHNA and CDR2 YSLEER. The CDR3 covers 18 residues. The CDR3 reads CASSQDSWDTPVSNEQYF. Written as DNA, the CDR3 is TGCGCCAGCAGCCAAGATTCTTGGGACACCCCGGTTTCGAACGAGCAGTACTTC.

The J gene is TRBJ2-7, the V gene TRBV27; D is perhaps TRBD2 (5 bases). The germline gives CDR1 MNHEY, CDR2 SMNVEV (reference sequence). The CDR3 runs to 14 residues. V shed 0 bases and J shed 3 bases, with 9 bases lying between them. As DNA, the CDR3 is TGTGCCAGCAGTTTATCGAGGGCCGGCTACGAGCAGTACTTC. Encoded protein: CASSLSRAGYEQYF.

The chain carries TRBV5-1 and TRBJ1-4; D uncertain. Germline V gene data show CDR1 as SGHRS and CDR2 as YFSETQ. V shed 0 bases and J shed 4 bases, with 7 bases lying between them. CDR3 length: 14 residues. In DNA, the CDR3 is TGCGCCAGCAGCTTGGCCTCGAGTAATGAAAAACTGTTTTTT. Translating gives CASSLASSNEKLFF.

The chain employs TRBV7-2 and TRBJ1-2, with D unresolved. V shed 0 bases and J shed 2 bases, with 10 bases lying between them. The CDR3 has 15 amino acids. CDR1 is SGHTA and CDR2 is FQGNSA in the germline V gene. The CDR3 DNA follows: TGTGCCAGCAGCTTAGCGGGAGGGCCCAACTATGGCTACACCTTC. Its translation: CASSLAGGPNYGYTF.

The chain joins TRBV6-2 or TRBV6-3 to TRBJ2-5; 9 nucleotides align to TRBD1. This CDR3 has 15 amino acids. Trimming at V came to 5 bases and at J to 5 bases, leaving 9 bases not matched to a gene. CDR1 is MNHEY and CDR2 is SVGEGT in the germline V gene. CDR3 amino acids: CASSRTGGLAETQYF. CDR3 sequence (DNA): TGTGCCAGCAGTCGCACAGGGGGCTTAGCGGAGACCCAGTACTTC.

This clone has a handful of counts. V gene TRBV6-6 combines with J gene TRBJ2-7; maybe TRBD1 (5 bases). Trimming left V 2 bases short and J 1 base short, with 6 bases between. CDR1 MNHNY and CDR2 SVGAGI come from the germline V gene (reference sequence). There are 13 residues in the CDR3. The CDR3 here is CASSYQGSYEQYF. The CDR3 DNA reads as TGTGCCAGCAGTTACCAGGGTTCCTACGAGCAGTACTTC.

In this sample, this clone turned up once. This chain connects TRBV9 to TRBJ2-3, with 12 bases aligning to TRBD2. With V trimmed by 4 bases and J by 1 base, 4 bases remained unmatched. The V gene's germline CDR1 is SGDLS and CDR2 YYNGEE. This CDR3 is 16 amino acids long. Here the CDR3 reads CASSHRTSGGTDTQYF. The CDR3 DNA follows: TGTGCCAGCAGCCATCGGACTAGCGGGGGCACAGATACGCAGTATTTT.

Here the CDR3 DNA reads TGTGCCAGCAGCACTCGGTCGAACACTGAAGCTTTCTTT. As protein: CASSTRSNTEAFF. The J gene is TRBJ1-1, the V gene TRBV4-2; D is ambiguous. CDR3 size: 13 residues. Trimming stripped 5 bases from V and 1 base from J, with 8 bases between. Per the germline V gene, CDR1 is LGHNA and CDR2 is YNFKEQ.

The chain carries TRBV4-3 and TRBJ1-1; 10 bases map to TRBD1. The length of the CDR3 is 13 residues. V lost 3 bases to trimming and J lost 9 bases; unmatched junction nucleotides: 4. Germline V CDR1 and CDR2: LGHNA, YSLEER. The CDR3 protein is CASSQLTGGKAFF. The CDR3, as DNA: TGCGCCAGCAGCCAGTTGACAGGGGGCAAAGCTTTCTTT.

This chain links TRBV6-6 with TRBJ2-1; the D is unclear. The V and J ends lost 10 bases and 7 bases respectively, with 11 bases between them. The V gene's germline CDR1 is MNHNY and CDR2 SVGAGI (reference sequence). The CDR3 loop spans 11 amino acids. The chain's CDR3 is CAIDSLNEQFF. CDR3 DNA sequence: TGTGCCATCGACTCCTTAAATGAGCAGTTCTTC.

V usage is TRBV4-3 and J usage is TRBJ1-4, with a weak D call TRBD1 (6 bases). The CDR3 contains 14 residues. Germline V gene sequence: CDR1 LGHNA, CDR2 YSLEER. Trimming cost V 1 base and J 8 bases, with 11 bases left between them. Written as DNA, the CDR3 is TGCGCCAGCAGCCAAGTTTGGGGGCCCGAAAAACTGTTTTTT. Translating gives CASSQVWGPEKLFF.

The chain employs TRBV7-2 and TRBJ1-3; TRBD1 matches at 11 bases. Germline V gives CDR1 SGHTA, CDR2 FQGNSA. This CDR3 has 16 residues. V lost 2 bases and J lost 3; bases outside the gene matches: 3. The CDR3 DNA sequence: TGTGCCAGCAGCTTAACGGACAGGGGGCATGGAAACACCATATATTTT. Translation: CASSLTDRGHGNTIYF. Variable domain in full (rest from reference TRBV7-2 and TRBJ1-3): GAGVSQSPSNKVTEKGKDVELRCDPISGHTALYWYRQSLGQGLEFLIYFQGNSAPDKSGLPSDRFSAERTGGSVSTLTIQRTQQEDSAVYLCASSLTDRGHGNTIYFGEGSWLTVV.

Comment on this clone: The junction does not match germline at one end; this may be a read error. CDR3 in amino acids: CASSLVAGGIGTQYF. CDR3 DNA: TGTGCTAGCAGCTTAGTCGCAGGGGGCATCGGGACCCAGTACTTC. J is TRBJ2-5 and V is TRBV7-7, with 8 bases that match TRBD1. The CDR3 loop spans 15 amino acids. Germline V CDR1 and CDR2: SSHAT, FNYEAQ (reference sequence).

As concerns this clone: The sample contains more than one DNA sequence encoding this CDR3. The CDR3 is CASRATGNYGYTF. The DNA for the CDR3 is TGTGCCAGCAGAGCGACAGGGAACTATGGCTACACCTTC. V usage is TRBV28 and J usage is TRBJ1-2; 7 bases are a match to TRBD1. CDR3 length equals 13 residues. Germline V lookup: CDR1 MDHEN, CDR2 SYDVKM. J was trimmed by 2 bases and V by 6 bases; bases with no gene match: 3.

V and J are TRBV28 and TRBJ1-2; D perhaps matches TRBD1 (6 bases). V lost 4 bases to trimming and J lost 7 bases, with 22 bases between them. CDR3 length equals 16 residues. Germline V gene lookup returns CDR1 MDHEN and CDR2 SYDVKM. DNA of the CDR3: TGTGCCAGCAGTTCACCGGGGGGGGGCCCCGGTATTGGCTACACCTTC. It yields the protein CASSSPGGGPGIGYTF.

This chain connects TRBV7-3 to TRBJ2-1; possibly TRBD2 for D (5 bases). Germline assignment: CDR1 SGHTA and CDR2 FQGTGA. The CDR3 is 13 amino acids. The V and J ends lost 2 bases and 9 bases respectively, with 11 bases between them. As DNA, the CDR3 is TGTGCCAGCAGCTTAGGGGTAGAGGGTGAGCAGTTCTTC. Translating gives CASSLGVEGEQFF.

V and J are TRBV5-4 and TRBJ2-2; 15 bases are shared with TRBD2. The CDR3 is made up of 18 amino acids. In germline, CDR1 is SGHNT, CDR2 YYREEE (reference sequence). Trimming removed 4 bases from V and 5 bases from J; junction bases left unmatched: 9. The CDR3 sequence is CASSLDGLAGGLTGELFF. The CDR3 coding sequence is TGTGCCAGCAGCCTCGACGGACTAGCGGGAGGGCTGACCGGGGAGCTGTTTTTT.

This clone appeared a single time. The chain has TRBV6-5 and TRBJ1-2, with 8 bases fitting TRBD1. This CDR3 comprises 15 residues. CDR1 is MNHEY and CDR2 is SVGAGI in the germline V gene. V was pared by 2 bases and J by 2 bases, with 4 bases of the junction left unmatched. This CDR3 reads CASSYLGQDNYGYTF. The DNA for the CDR3 is TGTGCCAGCAGTTACCTGGGACAGGACAACTATGGCTACACCTTC.

The chain links TRBV19 to TRBJ1-5; 7 positions agree with TRBD1. Per germline, CDR1 LNHDA and CDR2 SQIVND (reference sequence). The CDR3 has 15 residues. V shed 3 bases and J 0 bases; nucleotides not matched to a gene: 2. Written as DNA, the CDR3 is TGTGCCAGTAGTATTACAGGGGATAGCAATCAGCCCCAGCATTTT. Translation: CASSITGDSNQPQHF. The full variable domain, its missing parts supplied by reference TRBV19 and TRBJ1-5, is DGGITQSPKYLFRKEGQNVTLSCEQNLNHDAMYWYRQDPGQGLRLIYYSQIVNDFQKGDIAEGYSVSREKKESFPLTVTSAQKNPTAFYLCASSITGDSNQPQHFGDGTRLSIL.

CDR3 DNA: TGTGCTAGTGGACAGGGGGCCTACAATGAGCAGTTCTTC. It translates to CASGQGAYNEQFF. The chain carries TRBV12-5 and TRBJ2-1; 8 nucleotides match TRBD1. CDR1 is LGHNT and CDR2 is FRNRAP in the germline V gene. This CDR3 has 13 amino acids. V was clipped by 6 bases and J by 2 bases; unmatched bases: 0.

The genes are TRBV30 and TRBJ2-7, with TRBD2 matching 8 bases. The CDR3 is 13 residues long. The germline V gene has CDR1 GTSNPN and CDR2 SVGIG (reference sequence). V was clipped by 2 bases and J by 3 bases; unmatched bases: 3. The CDR3 nucleotides read TGTGCCTGGAGTAGCGGGAGCGGCTACGAGCAGTACTTC. It codes for CAWSSGSGYEQYF. Full variable domain (outside the CDR3, taken from reference TRBV30 and TRBJ2-7): SQTIHQWPATLVQPVGSPLSLECTVEGTSNPNLYWYRQAAGRGLQLLFYSVGIGQISSEVPQNLSASRPQDRQFILSSKKLLLSDSGFYLCAWSSGSGYEQYFGPGTRLTVT.

The chain employs TRBV30 and TRBJ1-5, with TRBD1 matching 7 bases. The CDR3 runs 17 residues. V was clipped by 0 bases and J by 1 base; unmatched bases: 9. Per the germline V gene, CDR1 is GTSNPN and CDR2 is SVGIG (reference sequence). CDR3 sequence reads: CAWSVAGTDRSNQPQHF. The CDR3 coding sequence is TGTGCCTGGAGTGTCGCAGGGACAGACAGAAGCAATCAGCCCCAGCATTTT. Full variable domain (remainder filled in from reference TRBV30 and TRBJ1-5): SQTIHQWPATLVQPVGSPLSLECTVEGTSNPNLYWYRQAAGRGLQLLFYSVGIGQISSEVPQNLSASRPQDRQFILSSKKLLLSDSGFYLCAWSVAGTDRSNQPQHFGDGTRLSIL.

The table lists this clone with a few counts. The V and J genes are TRBV19 and TRBJ1-5; D not resolved. The CDR3 contains 15 residues. Germline-derived CDR1 and CDR2 are LNHDA and SQIVND (reference sequence). V was shortened by 3 bases and J by 4 bases, with 13 bases between the two germline ends. The CDR3 nucleotides read TGTGCCAGTAGTATTGGTGCGGCAGAGAATCAGCCCCAGCATTTT. Its translation: CASSIGAAENQPQHF.

V is TRBV5-1 and J is TRBJ2-1; TRBD2 aligns across 9 bases. V shed 4 bases, J shed 2 bases, and the junction held 13 bases outside the gene matches. The germline CDR1 and CDR2 sequences are SGHRS and YFSETQ. This CDR3 is 18 amino acids long. CDR3 in DNA: TGCGCCAGCAGCCTAGCGACCATCAGCGGGGGGCCCTACAATGAGCAGTTCTTC. Amino acid sequence: CASSLATISGGPYNEQFF.

This clone occurred a few times. The chain links TRBV27 to TRBJ1-2, with TRBD1 identical over 7 bases. J gave up 3 bases and V 8 bases, and 12 bases lay outside the gene matches. CDR1 and CDR2 (germline): MNHEY, SMNVEV (reference sequence). There are 15 residues in the CDR3. CDR3 in amino acids: CASGAHSRGDYGYTF. The CDR3 coding sequence is TGTGCCAGCGGCGCACATTCCAGGGGGGACTATGGCTACACCTTC.

This clone was found a few times. The V call is TRBV24-1, the J call TRBJ2-1; 7 bases map to TRBD2. V shed 3 bases and J 8 bases; nucleotides not matched to a gene: 15. Germline CDR1 and CDR2: KGHDR and SFDVKD. The CDR3 covers 17 residues. The CDR3, as DNA: TGTGCCACCAGTGATCTCCTCGGGGGTAGGGGAGGGCATGAGCAGTTCTTC. It is translated as CATSDLLGGRGGHEQFF.

The V call is TRBV5-1, the J call TRBJ2-2; 11 nucleotides align to TRBD2. The CDR3 is made up of 15 amino acids. Germline V gives CDR1 SGHRS, CDR2 YFSETQ. The trim removed 5 bases at V and 7 bases at J, leaving 7 bases unmatched. For the CDR3, the DNA is TGCGCCAGCAGTTTGACTAGCGGGGTTAACGGGGAGCTGTTTTTT. It specifies CASSLTSGVNGELFF.